A selection of T cell receptor beta chains follows, all from one sample in a study of cytomegalovirus exposure and HLA in healthy donors. Clones were sequenced by immunoSEQ multiplex PCR, and TCRdb holds only the in-frame ones, with some missing. The sample includes 100,000 to 150,000 clones, 80% of them seen just once. Sequencing was done on a sample of PBMCs. These receptors were collected from a man aged 25 to 45 in good health and CMV-seropositive. Both conserved end residues are part of each CDR3. Each record gives: D gene, J gene, V gene, clone size, CDR3 protein, CDR3 DNA. The D gene is left open where the match is weak. A row's size may be missing; if present it is once, few, many or a size class.

TRBD1,TRBJ2-5,TRBV29-1,few,CSVERSRQGMPQETQYF,TGCAGCGTCGAACGATCCCGACAGGGGATGCCGCAAGAGACCCAGTACTTC
NA,TRBJ2-1,TRBV19,NA,CASSMGSIYNEQFF,TGTGCCAGTAGTATGGGCAGCATTTACAATGAGCAGTTCTTC
TRBD1,TRBJ2-7,TRBV6-4,NA,CASSPTGLTYEQYF,TGTGCCAGCAGCCCGACAGGGTTGACCTACGAGCAGTACTTC
TRBD1,TRBJ1-3,TRBV6-1,NA,CASSGLGTGISGNTIYF,TGTGCCAGCAGTGGCTTGGGGACAGGGATTTCTGGAAACACCATATATTTT
NA,TRBJ1-3,TRBV2,few,CASSEELAGTTIYF,TGTGCCAGCAGTGAGGAGTTGGCCGGCACCACCATATATTTT
TRBD1,TRBJ1-1,TRBV6-1,NA,CASSAGTGVSEAFF,TGTGCCAGCAGTGCTGGGACAGGGGTTTCTGAAGCTTTCTTT
NA,TRBJ2-7,TRBV29-1,once,CSVTRSGLLGEQYF,TGCAGCGTTACAAGGTCAGGGCTCCTGGGCGAGCAGTACTTC
TRBD1,TRBJ2-7,TRBV7-9,NA,CASSPTPGQGVPYEQYF,TGTGCCAGCAGCCCTACCCCTGGACAGGGGGTACCCTACGAGCAGTACTTC
NA,TRBJ2-5,TRBV7-9,NA,CASSFAGSQETQYF,TGTGCCAGCAGTTTCGCCGGGTCCCAAGAGACCCAGTACTTC
TRBD1,TRBJ1-1,TRBV6-5,few,CASRQGDTEAFF,TGTGCCAGTAGACAGGGCGATACTGAAGCTTTCTTT
TRBD1,TRBJ2-1,TRBV28,NA,CASRRDRAYNEQFF,TGTGCCAGCAGGCGGGACAGGGCGTACAATGAGCAGTTCTTC
NA,TRBJ1-1,TRBV5-1,NA,CASSSVQGLNTEAFF,TGCGCCAGCAGCAGCGTACAGGGCCTGAACACTGAAGCTTTCTTT
NA,TRBJ2-3,TRBV11-1,NA,CASSSPERSTDTQYF,TGTGCCAGCAGCTCGCCGGAGCGGTCCACAGATACGCAGTATTTT
NA,TRBJ2-5,TRBV7-7,NA,CASSSRVGGHRETQYF,TGTGCCAGCAGTTCCCGCGTCGGGGGGCATCGAGAGACCCAGTACTTC
NA,TRBJ1-2,TRBV27,NA,CASRPLGRTNYGYTF,TGTGCCAGCAGGCCCTTGGGCAGAACTAACTATGGCTACACCTTC
NA,TRBJ2-7,TRBV30,NA,CAWSETDNGQYF,TGTGCCTGGAGTGAGACAGACAACGGGCAGTACTTC
NA,TRBJ1-1,TRBV10-3,NA,CAISEPARGMNTEAFF,TGTGCCATCAGCGAACCAGCTCGGGGAATGAACACTGAAGCTTTCTTT
NA,TRBJ2-2,TRBV11-2,NA,CASSLALSYGELFF,TGTGCCAGCAGCTTAGCTCTTAGTTACGGGGAGCTGTTTTTT
TRBD1,TRBJ1-5,TRBV7-7,NA,CASSPDRDQPQHF,TGTGCCAGCAGCCCCGACAGGGATCAGCCCCAGCATTTT
TRBD1,TRBJ1-3,TRBV5-1,NA,CASSSLQGARGNTIYF,TGCGCCAGCAGCTCGCTACAGGGGGCGAGGGGAAACACCATATATTTT
TRBD1,TRBJ1-2,TRBV5-1,once,CASSFYGTGDLGYTF,TGCGCCAGCAGCTTCTACGGGACAGGGGACTTGGGTTACACCTTC
NA,TRBJ2-7,TRBV9,once,CASSGVRGYEQYF,TGTGCCAGCAGCGGGGTGAGGGGGTACGAGCAGTACTTC
TRBD1,TRBJ1-2,TRBV7-2,NA,CASSLEVGQYYGYTF,TGTGCCAGCAGCTTAGAAGTGGGACAGTACTATGGCTACACCTTC
NA,TRBJ2-3,TRBV9,once,CASSVSVSTDTQYF,TGTGCCAGCAGCGTCAGCGTTAGTACAGATACGCAGTATTTT
NA,TRBJ2-6,TRBV2,NA,CASSAGGYSGANVLTF,TGTGCCAGCAGTGCAGGGGGGTACTCTGGGGCCAACGTCCTGACTTTC
NA,TRBJ2-5,TRBV4-2,NA,CASSQELGAGETQYF,TGTGCCAGCAGCCAAGAACTAGGAGCGGGAGAGACCCAGTACTTC
NA,TRBJ1-3,TRBV2,few,CASKRRDSGNTIYF,TGTGCCAGCAAGCGACGCGACTCTGGAAACACCATATATTTT
TRBD2,TRBJ2-3,TRBV9,NA,CASSVGGGSTDTQYF,TGTGCCAGCAGCGTCGGGGGGGGTAGCACAGATACGCAGTATTTT
NA,TRBJ1-5,TRBV29-1,NA,CSASGGNQPQHF,TGCAGCGCTTCGGGTGGAAATCAGCCCCAGCATTTT
TRBD1,TRBJ2-7,TRBV5-1,NA,CASSWKDRTSYEQYF,TGCGCCAGCAGCTGGAAGGACAGGACCTCCTACGAGCAGTACTTC
TRBD2,TRBJ2-1,TRBV2,few,CASSEPERGGVNEQFF,TGTGCCAGCAGTGAACCAGAGCGGGGGGGGGTCAATGAGCAGTTCTTC
NA,TRBJ1-2,TRBV6-5,NA,CASSYQDRPGGYTF,TGTGCCAGCAGTTACCAAGACCGACCGGGGGGCTACACCTTC
NA,TRBJ2-7,TRBV5-6,NA,CASSHQREQYF,TGTGCCAGCAGCCATCAGCGGGAGCAGTACTTC
NA,TRBJ1-1,TRBV5-1,NA,CASSLEVTGTNTEAFF,TGCGCCAGCAGCTTGGAAGTAACAGGGACGAACACTGAAGCTTTCTTT
NA,TRBJ1-5,TRBV6-1,NA,CASRTIGQGNQPQHF,TGTGCCAGCAGGACGATCGGACAAGGAAATCAGCCCCAGCATTTT
TRBD1,TRBJ1-2,TRBV5-1,NA,CASSMGGTGELNGYTF,TGCGCCAGCAGCATGGGAGGCACAGGGGAACTTAATGGCTACACCTTC
NA,TRBJ2-2,TRBV10-1,NA,CASSGAGQPTGELFF,TGCGCCAGCAGTGGGGCGGGACAGCCCACCGGGGAGCTGTTTTTT
NA,TRBJ1-3,TRBV29-1,NA,CSVQTGTGNTIYF,TGCAGCGTTCAAACAGGGACTGGAAACACCATATATTTT
TRBD1,TRBJ2-5,TRBV18,NA,CASSPQTGAETQYF,TGTGCCAGCTCACCACAGACAGGGGCAGAGACCCAGTACTTC
NA,TRBJ1-1,TRBV6-6,NA,CASSPGRRAEAFF,TGTGCCAGCAGCCCAGGGCGTAGGGCTGAAGCTTTCTTT
TRBD1,TRBJ2-7,TRBV10-3,once,CAISDPGGSYEQYF,TGTGCCATCAGTGACCCAGGGGGCTCCTACGAGCAGTACTTC
NA,TRBJ2-3,TRBV2,NA,CASSTLAFSTDTQYF,TGTGCCAGCAGTACCCTAGCGTTTAGCACAGATACGCAGTATTTT
NA,TRBJ1-1,TRBV11-2,NA,CASSLVPSVPTEAFF,TGTGCCAGCAGCTTAGTCCCGTCAGTGCCGACTGAAGCTTTCTTT
NA,TRBJ1-3,TRBV6-1,NA,CASSERESSGNTIYF,TGTGCCAGCAGTGAAAGGGAGAGCTCTGGAAACACCATATATTTT
NA,TRBJ1-2,TRBV7-2,few,CASSTTPGPYGYTF,TGTGCCAGCAGCACAACACCAGGCCCTTATGGCTACACCTTC
TRBD2,TRBJ2-6,TRBV11-1,NA,CASSHPRNRGARGANGLTF,TGTGCCAGCAGCCATCCTAGGAATCGGGGGGCGCGGGGGGCCAACGGCCTGACTTTC
NA,TRBJ2-5,TRBV6-5,NA,CASSSPRRGNRETQYF,TGTGCCAGCAGTTCCCCTCGACGGGGAAATCGAGAGACCCAGTACTTC
NA,TRBJ2-4,TRBV9,NA,CASSVNRVGENIQYF,TGTGCCAGCAGCGTAAACAGGGTCGGGGAAAACATTCAGTACTTC
NA,TRBJ1-5,TRBV5-6,NA,CASSSTGNYQPQHF,TGTGCCAGCAGCTCTACAGGGAATTATCAGCCCCAGCATTTT
NA,TRBJ1-2,TRBV5-1,once,CASSLALDNGVYTF,TGCGCCAGCAGCTTGGCCCTGGACAATGGGGTCTACACCTTC
NA,TRBJ1-5,TRBV18,NA,CASSPVGPGPVGNQPQHF,TGTGCCAGCTCACCAGTCGGGCCAGGGCCCGTTGGCAATCAGCCCCAGCATTTT
TRBD2,TRBJ2-2,TRBV27,NA,CASSGLEGTGELFF,TGTGCCAGCAGCGGACTAGAAGGTACCGGGGAGCTGTTTTTT
NA,TRBJ2-5,TRBV29-1,NA,CSVEPQLQETQYF,TGCAGCGTTGAGCCGCAGTTACAAGAGACCCAGTACTTC
NA,TRBJ1-2,TRBV9,once,CASTTGGGKGYTF,TGTGCCAGCACCACTGGGGGGGGTAAAGGCTACACCTTC
TRBD1,TRBJ1-2,TRBV2,NA,CASSEDRGHGYTF,TGTGCCAGCAGTGAAGACAGGGGGCATGGCTACACCTTC
TRBD2,TRBJ2-3,TRBV28,NA,CASSTSGGSDTQYF,TGTGCCAGCAGTACCAGCGGGGGGTCCGATACGCAGTATTTT
NA,TRBJ2-7,TRBV5-1,NA,CASSLGPTGTQNEQYF,TGCGCCAGCAGCTTGGGGCCAACCGGGACTCAAAACGAGCAGTACTTC